This TCR beta chain originates from a study of tumor-infiltrating lymphocytes in primary liver carcinoma. For the study at large: Tumor staging was T1-T3 N0M0; sizes spanned about 4.2 to 11 cm across. Whole-study results and caveats: The study found tumor-adjacent and tumor-blood pairs overlapped less than tumor region pairs. Tumors had a significantly higher top-250-clone fraction than blood (p = 0.039). Only about 7-24% of top clones were detected in each of the five tumor regions.

Constant-region priming of about 500 ng total RNA yielded TCR beta cDNA. Slightly modified ARM-PCR with three nested multiplex PCR rounds yielded TCR beta libraries. Both of the initial two PCR rounds ran for roughly 10 cycles and employed TRBV1-TRBV30 forward primers alongside a C-beta reverse primer. Using its own MiXCR run on the multiplex PCR reads, TCRdb lists one record per CDR3 protein. This table has about 130,000 distinct CDR3 sequences, around 60% appearing once. This clonotype was recorded at least ten times. Its specificity is unknown. Unsorted bulk tissue of roughly 20-34 mg yielded co-extracted RNA and DNA. This CDR3 is built from 17 residues. The V end was cut by 3 bases, the J end by 0 bases, with 15 bases between.

This chain uses TRBV12-3 or TRBV12-4 with TRBJ2-1; D is perhaps TRBD1 or TRBD2 (5 bases each). This clonotype originated in a woman in her sixties with primary liver carcinoma and hepatitis B virus infection. Sequencing used liver tumor tissue from sampling region 3. The subset denotes: tumor region T3, left-lateral pole. CDR3 nucleotide sequence: TGTGCCAGCAGTTTGTGGGACCCCCTGAGCTCCTACAATGAGCAGTTCTTC. Amino acid sequence: CASSLWDPLSSYNEQFF.